The rows below give T cell receptor beta chains drawn from one sample of a study of blood T cell repertoires in COVID-19. Profiled with immunoSEQ multiplex PCR; TCRdb holds only in-frame clones, not every one. Seen here are 170,000 or so clones, around 84% observed once, and the top ten hold less than 3%. The sample taken for sequencing was peripheral blood. The origin of the receptors is a man aged 35-49 years with active or convalescent COVID-19. Both conserved end residues are part of each CDR3. D genes are given only for firm matches. Only part of the rows carry a size: once, few, many, or a class if the clone is expanded.

j_call d_call v_call clone_size cdr3_nt cdr3_aa
TRBJ2-5 . TRBV5-6 . TGTGCCAGCAGCTTCTTAGCGGCCCAACGGACCCAGTACTTC CASSFLAAQRTQYF
TRBJ1-5 . TRBV19 . TGTGCCAGTAGTACCCCCCGGGACACCCTGAATCAGCCCCAGCATTTT CASSTPRDTLNQPQHF
TRBJ1-4 . TRBV7-9 . TGTGCCAGCAGCGAGAACAGAGAAACTAATGAAAAACTGTTTTTT CASSENRETNEKLFF
TRBJ1-1 . TRBV25-1 . TGTGCCAGCAGTGAATGGGGGGGAGCTTTCTTT CASSEWGGAFF
TRBJ1-3 TRBD1 TRBV2 . TGTGCCAGCAGTGATGGCAGGGGGCCCGGAAACACCATATATTTT CASSDGRGPGNTIYF
TRBJ1-3 TRBD1 TRBV9 once TGTGCCAGCAGCGGTGGGGGACAGGGTAGTTATGGAAACACCATATATTTT CASSGGGQGSYGNTIYF
TRBJ1-1 . TRBV7-3 . TGTGCCAGCAGTTTAGGACAGTCGAACACTGAAGCTTTCTTT CASSLGQSNTEAFF
TRBJ1-5 TRBD1 TRBV12-5 . TGTGCTAGTGGTATACGACAGGGAAGCAATCAGCCCCAGCATTTT CASGIRQGSNQPQHF
TRBJ1-4 TRBD1 TRBV25-1 . TGTGCCAGCAGTGAATCAGGGACAGTAGAAGAAAAACTGTTTTTT CASSESGTVEEKLFF
TRBJ1-4 . TRBV21-1 . TGTGCCAGCAGCAAAGTTCGGCAGGAAAATGAAAAACTGTTTTTT CASSKVRQENEKLFF
TRBJ2-3 . TRBV3-1/TRBV3-2 . TGTGCCAGCAGCCAGGAAGGGGGCACAGATACGCAGTATTTT CASSQEGGTDTQYF
TRBJ1-2 TRBD1 TRBV5-8 . TGTGCCAGCAGCCCGGGACAGGGATTTGGCTACACCTTC CASSPGQGFGYTF
TRBJ1-5 . TRBV12-3/TRBV12-4 . TGTGCCAGCAGAGAGACTAAGCCTGCGCCCCAGCATTTT CASRETKPAPQHF
TRBJ2-2 . TRBV9 . TGTGCCAGCAGCGTAGGGCAGAACACCGGGGAGCTGTTTTTT CASSVGQNTGELFF
TRBJ2-3 TRBD2 TRBV5-1 . TGCGCCAGCAGCGGGACCGGGACTAGTCCCGGCACAGATACGCAGTATTTT CASSGTGTSPGTDTQYF
TRBJ2-5 . TRBV27 . TGTGCCAGCAGAGACTCCAGTCGCGGGGAGACCCAGTACTTC CASRDSSRGETQYF
TRBJ1-5 . TRBV20-1 . TGCAGTGCTAGTGGGCAAGATAGCAATCAGCCCCAGCATTTT CSASGQDSNQPQHF
TRBJ1-1 TRBD1 TRBV7-3 few TGTGCCAGCAGCTTATCCGGGACAGCCACTGAAGCTTTCTTT CASSLSGTATEAFF
TRBJ2-5 TRBD1 TRBV9 . TGTGCCAGTAAAGGGGGCGAAGAGACCCAGTACTTC CASKGGEETQYF
TRBJ1-3 . TRBV12-3/TRBV12-4 . TGTGCCAGCAGCTACGTCTCTGGAAACACCATATATTTT CASSYVSGNTIYF
TRBJ1-2 . TRBV14 once TGTGCCAGCAGCCAAGAAAGGGGATTTGGCTACACCTTC CASSQERGFGYTF
TRBJ2-7 TRBD1 TRBV28 . TGTGCCAGCAGCTCTGACAGGGGAGCCTACGAGCAGTACTTC CASSSDRGAYEQYF
TRBJ1-1 . TRBV5-6 . TGTGCCAGCAGCTACGGACTGCCTAACCGTAACACTGAAGCTTTCTTT CASSYGLPNRNTEAFF
TRBJ1-4 . TRBV5-4 . TGTGCCAGCAGCTTACAGGGCAGAACAAACGAAAAACTGTTTTTT CASSLQGRTNEKLFF
TRBJ2-3 . TRBV25-1 . TGTGCCAGCAGTGACCAGGGCAGAAGCACAGATACGCAGTATTTT CASSDQGRSTDTQYF
TRBJ2-3 TRBD1 TRBV6-2/TRBV6-3 . TGTGCCAGCAGCCTACAGGGGGCTCGTTTAGATACGCAGTATTTT CASSLQGARLDTQYF
TRBJ1-6 . TRBV2 once TGTGCCAGCACCGGACACCCAGTAGGATCACCCCTCCACTTT CASTGHPVGSPLHF
TRBJ1-1 . TRBV18 . TGTGCCAGCTCACCACAGGGGATACCGAACACTGAAGCTTTCTTT CASSPQGIPNTEAFF
TRBJ1-5 . TRBV10-1 once TGCGCCAGCTGCTCCGGGGGAAATCAGCCCCAGCATTTT CASCSGGNQPQHF
TRBJ2-5 . TRBV2 . TGTGCCAGCAGTGATTTTAGAAGGGGCGAAACCCAGTACTTC CASSDFRRGETQYF
TRBJ1-5 . TRBV6-2/TRBV6-3 few TGTGCCAGCAGTCATCCCCCCCAGTCCCAGCATTTT CASSHPPQSQHF
TRBJ1-2 TRBD1 TRBV7-9 . TGTGCCAGCAGCTCCCTAGGACAGGGAAGTAACTATGGCTACACCTTC CASSSLGQGSNYGYTF
TRBJ2-5 TRBD2 TRBV28 once TGTGCCAGCAGTACCCCTGCGGGGGGGCTGGAGACCCAGTACTTC CASSTPAGGLETQYF
TRBJ1-5 . TRBV3-1/TRBV3-2 . TGTGCCAGCAGCCAAGGCGGGGGGATGAGCAATCAGCCCCAGCATTTT CASSQGGGMSNQPQHF
TRBJ2-7 . TRBV5-4 . TGTGCCAGCAGCTTGGCGTTCGGGGACGAGCAGTACTTC CASSLAFGDEQYF
TRBJ1-4 . TRBV28 once TGTGCCAGCAGTTTAGGGGGGGCCACTAATGAAAAACTGTTTTTT CASSLGGATNEKLFF
TRBJ1-1 . TRBV21-1 few TGTGCCAGCAGCCCACGGGTTTATACAGGCGCAGGACACACTGAAGCTTTCTTT CASSPRVYTGAGHTEAFF
TRBJ2-7 . TRBV6-5 . TGTGCCAGCAAACTACAGGGAGCCTACGAGCAGTACTTC CASKLQGAYEQYF
TRBJ1-1 . TRBV6-2/TRBV6-3 few TGTGCCAGCAGTTCCGGGGCGGGGGCTTTCTTT CASSSGAGAFF
TRBJ1-2 TRBD1 TRBV19 . TGTGCCAGTAGTATAGACCTCGGACAGGGGGAAGGCTACACCTTC CASSIDLGQGEGYTF
TRBJ2-3 . TRBV28 . TGTGCCAGCAGCTCCCCTGCAGATACGCAGTATTTT CASSSPADTQYF
TRBJ1-3 TRBD1 TRBV19 . TGTGCCAGTAGTATCGGGGACAGGGTGAGAAACACCATATATTTT CASSIGDRVRNTIYF
TRBJ2-2 . TRBV3-1/TRBV3-2 . TGTGCCAGCAGCCAAGCACTGGTTAACACCGGGGAGCTGTTTTTT CASSQALVNTGELFF
TRBJ1-5 TRBD1 TRBV28 . TGTGCCAGCAGGGAGGGACAGGGGACTCAGCCCCAGCATTTT CASREGQGTQPQHF
TRBJ1-1 . TRBV12-3/TRBV12-4 . TGTGCCAGCAGGGTAGGACAACCCTCTGAAGCTTTCTTT CASRVGQPSEAFF
TRBJ1-5 TRBD1 TRBV20-1 . TGCAGTGCTAGTGAACAGGGGGGCAATCAGCCCCAGCATTTT CSASEQGGNQPQHF
TRBJ2-7 . TRBV19 . TGTGCCAGTACCCCCGAAGGGGCCTCCTACGAGCAGTACTTC CASTPEGASYEQYF
TRBJ1-2 . TRBV7-2 . TGTGCCAGCAGCTCCCGGGTCGACTATGGCTACACCTTC CASSSRVDYGYTF
TRBJ2-7 . TRBV4-1 . TGCGCCAGCAGCCACTCAAGCGCCTACGAGCAGTACTTC CASSHSSAYEQYF
TRBJ2-7 TRBD1 TRBV3-1/TRBV3-2 . TGTGCCAGCAGCCAAGCCAACAGGGGGTTCTACGAGCAGTACTTC CASSQANRGFYEQYF
TRBJ2-1 . TRBV4-1 . TGCGCCAGCAGCCAGGCGACCGGGACTTACTCCTACAATGAGCAGTTCTTC CASSQATGTYSYNEQFF
TRBJ1-2 . TRBV2 . TGTGCCAGCAGTGAGCGGCTTACCTATGGCTACACCTTC CASSERLTYGYTF
TRBJ1-6 . TRBV15 . TGTGCCACCAGCAGAGATATCAGGGAATCACCCCTCCACTTT CATSRDIRESPLHF
TRBJ2-5 TRBD2 TRBV4-3 . TGCGCCAGCAGCCAAGGATCGGTAGCGGGGGGGAGGGAGACCCAGTACTTC CASSQGSVAGGRETQYF
TRBJ2-1 TRBD1 TRBV9 . TGTGCCAGCAGCGCCCGAAAGGGACAGACCTACAATGAGCAGTTCTTC CASSARKGQTYNEQFF
TRBJ2-3 . TRBV9 . TGTGCCAGCAGCCTTGCCTTAGGGGCTCCCGTCACAGATACGCAGTATTTT CASSLALGAPVTDTQYF
TRBJ2-2 . TRBV11-2 few TGTGCCAGCAGATCCATAAGGAGGGTCCAGGCGCAGAACACCGGGGAGCTGTTTTTT CASRSIRRVQAQNTGELFF
TRBJ2-3 . TRBV27 . TGTGCCAGCAGTCAAACACCCCTGGGCACAGATACGCAGTATTTT CASSQTPLGTDTQYF